This TCR beta chain was recorded in a study of identical twins (dated by TCRdb to the mid-2010s). With respect to the entire study: TCR alpha and beta repertoires from monozygotic twins, unrelated adults of various ages and cord blood were deep-sequenced to test whether fetal clonotypes persist. To rule out contamination, the twin experiments were replicated at different times with different library preparation protocols. Results the study describes overall, beyond this receptor: The excess sharing between twins in beta out-of-frame sequences was weaker because fewer shared sequences reduced the signal-to-noise ratio. Conclusions relied on cross-sectional statistical analysis, since the same donors could not be followed over many years. Fewer insertions were carried by abundant cord blood beta clonotypes, a similar but weaker trend appeared in young adult naive repertoires, and no such trend appeared in memory repertoires. In monozygotic twins, out-of-frame TCR alpha sharing was systematically underestimated by recombination models, although the models agreed with sharing between unrelated individuals. Compared with coincidental sharing between unrelated individuals, out-of-frame TCR alpha sequences shared between twins had an excess of sequences with low generation probability. Zero-insertion analyses could be partly confounded by invariant T cells such as MAIT and iNKT, though diverse VJ usage argued against such confounding for most clonotypes.

Library creation used 5' RACE. Sequencing was carried out with an Illumina HiSeq 2000. Template switching introduced a universal primer binding site; the final cDNA contained a unique molecular identifier, enabling accurate counting of TCR cDNA molecules. Specific primers in the conserved constant-segment region were used to synthesize first-strand cDNA for TCR alpha and beta chains. Each cDNA library was double barcoded, with a SMART-Mk sample barcode plus Illumina barcodes, to control for contamination. TruSeq adapter sequences along with Illumina sample barcodes were introduced in two successive PCR steps. TCR alpha and beta cDNA libraries were sequenced on the Illumina HiSeq platform with custom primers. From the authors' description of their analysis: MiGEC processed the raw reads to extract unique molecular identifiers, while MiXCR was used to determine the CDR3 positions. Recombination models were inferred per individual with the repgenHMM and IGoR tools using an EM algorithm. Shared clonotype analysis was performed with the tcR package in R, normalizing sharing by the product of cloneset sizes. To study raw recombination free of thymic and clonal selection effects, out-of-frame nonproductive sequences were analyzed. The public sequencing data were trimmed at Q25 with fastp and processed into clonotypes with MiXCR by TCRdb, which kept only in-frame beta chains. Each entry is one CDR3 protein sequence, shown with its most common DNA and genes. TCRdb's processing, not the authors', yielded these V and J calls. The sample table holds fewer than 500,000 distinct CDR3 sequences, of which roughly an eighth were seen once. Clones ranked in the top ten supply approximately 0.9% of the sample.

Compared with germline, V lacks 5 bases and J lacks 5 bases; bases without a gene match: 22. CDR1 and CDR2, per the germline V gene, are MDHEN and SYDVKM. The CDR3 runs 21 amino acids, cysteine and phenylalanine included. Just the 63-base CDR3 DNA is kept, in frame starting at base 1. This clonotype was observed a handful of times. Its target antigen remains unknown. The input lacks base qualities; no much larger clone sits a single base away. Every donor was a healthy Caucasian. The twin cohort consisted of three pairs of female monozygotic twins, all aged roughly 18 to 30 years. CD4+ and CD8+ T cell populations were isolated with positive isolation kits from Invitrogen. This sample also appeared in a second study, on yellow fever vaccine responses in identical twins. As the second paper documents: According to the authors, in identical twins the way T cells responded to vaccination appeared partly convergent and partly personalized. In the study, vaccine-responding T cell clones were precisely tracked in identical twins.

The receptor was derived from a woman aged 18-29 years in good health. Specimen: CD4+ T cells sorted from blood. The sequence links TRBV28 to TRBJ2-5; 14 bases in between match TRBD2. CDR3 loop: CASSPSREGLAGVRVHETQYF. DNA sequence: TGTGCCAGCAGTCCAAGCCGAGAGGGACTAGCGGGAGTGAGGGTACACGAGACCCAGTACTTC.